This T cell receptor beta chain was identified in a study of CD8+ T cells in alopecia areata. Study-wide points: In scalp and blood during tofacitinib, many expanded lesional clones persisted. Mice showed clearer TCR sharing than patients did, a gap that was possibly HLA-related.

Details on this clone: Its cognate antigen is unknown. Other nucleotide sequences from this sample produce the same CDR3.

Treatment reported: oral pan-JAK inhibitor, 5-10 mg twice daily. Trimming pared 6 bases from V and 8 bases from J, leaving 11 bases between. This CDR3 is 12 amino acids long. CDR1 is SQVTM and CDR2 is ANQGSEA in the germline V gene. Extracted from the samples, RNA was reverse transcribed into cDNA to serve as the sequencing template. The method was immunoSEQ multiplex PCR; TCRdb's version includes in-frame clones alone and lacks a portion of them. The profile covers hundreds of thousands of clones, with around 66% appearing a single time and roughly 1.2% taken by the ten largest. The sample was CD4+ T cells sorted from blood, taken between weeks 43 and 45, from a patient treated with tofacitinib. This chain links TRBV29-1 with TRBJ1-6; tentative D call: TRBD1 (5 bases). The source is a human donor with alopecia areata. The CDR3 nucleotides read TGCAGCGTGGGGGACGGGGATTCACCCCTCCACTTT. The encoded protein is CSVGDGDSPLHF.